The 27 T cell receptor beta chains below all came from one sample that was sequenced in a study of identical twins. TCRdb itself ran the 5' RACE reads through MiXCR, one entry per CDR3 protein. The sample holds approximately 280,000 distinct CDR3 sequences, under 9.5% seen once. These data were also filed under a second study, of yellow fever vaccine responses in identical twins.

The sample taken for sequencing was memory (CD45RO+) T cells sorted from blood. The receptors were gathered from a woman aged 18-29 years in good health.

The V gene is TRBV18, the J gene TRBJ2-7; perhaps TRBD1 as D (5 bases). Trimming left V 6 bases short and J 3 bases short, with 15 bases between. CDR1 and CDR2 (germline): KGHSH, LQKENI. This CDR3 spans 14 amino acids. Here the CDR3 reads CASSHLGDRYEQYF. The CDR3 region has the DNA TGTGCCAGCTCCCATTTAGGGGATCGCTACGAGCAGTACTTC.

This chain links TRBV27 with TRBJ2-1, with 8 bases lining up with TRBD2. With 6 bases clipped from V and 9 bases from J, the junction kept 16 bases outside the gene matches. The CDR3 is 16 residues long. CDR1 MNHEY and CDR2 SMNVEV come from the germline V gene (reference sequence). CDR3 in amino acids: CASSRRGPGGPSEQFF. The CDR3 nucleotides are TGTGCCAGCAGCCGTCGGGGTCCGGGAGGGCCCAGTGAGCAGTTCTTC.

This rearrangement joins TRBV12-3 or TRBV12-4 to TRBJ1-1, with TRBD1 as a possible D gene (5 bases). CDR3 length: 12 amino acids. The CDR3 is CASGTLGAEAFF. The CDR3 DNA reads TGTGCAAGCGGGACTCTGGGAGCTGAAGCTTTCTTT.

CDR3 in amino acids: CASSQQSPTGPTDTQYF. The CDR3 nucleotides read TGCGCCAGCAGCCAACAATCTCCGACCGGGCCCACAGATACGCAGTATTTT. The genes are TRBV4-1 and TRBJ2-3; the D is unclear. CDR3 length equals 17 residues. Per germline, CDR1 MGHRA and CDR2 YSYEKL. Trimming shortened V by 2 bases and J by 2 bases, and 17 bases separated the two germline ends.

This clonotype has more than one count but fewer than ten. The chain combines TRBV20-1 with TRBJ2-1; 8 bases are shared with TRBD2. Germline CDR1 DFQATT, CDR2 SNEGSKA (reference sequence). J was trimmed by 10 bases and V by 6 bases; bases with no gene match: 17. CDR3 length equals 15 residues. The CDR3 region is CSATRGGGPGEEQFF. The DNA for the CDR3 is TGCAGTGCAACCCGGGGGGGAGGGCCGGGAGAGGAGCAGTTCTTC.

This clonotype was found a few times. V usage is TRBV5-1 and J usage is TRBJ2-1; 12 nucleotides agree with TRBD2. The CDR3 extends over 16 amino acids. Looked up from germline, CDR1 is SGHRS and CDR2 is YFSETQ. The CDR3 loop is CVSDLTSGGRYNEQFF. In DNA, the CDR3 is TGCGTGAGTGACCTGACTAGCGGGGGAAGGTACAATGAGCAGTTCTTC.

There are a few counts of this clonotype. The V gene is TRBV6-1, the J gene TRBJ2-1; D could derive from TRBD1 or TRBD2 (6 bases each). The V gene lost 7 bases and the J gene lost 3 bases, with 16 bases spanning the gap. The germline V gene has CDR1 MNHNS and CDR2 SASEGT. The CDR3 is made up of 15 amino acids. As DNA, the CDR3 is TGTGCCAGCACCAAAGGGGGGACTGGCTACAATGAGCAGTTCTTC. Translated, it gives CASTKGGTGYNEQFF.

This sequence joins TRBV5-5 and TRBJ1-6; D unclear. The V gene lost 1 base and the J gene lost 7 bases, with 12 bases spanning the gap. This CDR3 is 15 amino acids long. Germline V gene sequence: CDR1 SGHKS, CDR2 YYEKEE (reference sequence). CDR3 in amino acids: CASSLLSSANSPLHF. The CDR3, as DNA: TGTGCCAGCAGCTTGTTAAGCAGTGCCAATTCACCCCTCCACTTT.

This clonotype was found many times. The chain recombines TRBV12-3 or TRBV12-4 with TRBJ1-6; D uncertain. CDR3 length: 14 amino acids. Between the trimmed V and J ends, which lost 3 bases and 7 bases, there was a span of 10 bases. The chain's CDR3 is CASSFDGGNSPLHF. In DNA, the CDR3 is TGTGCCAGCAGTTTTGACGGTGGGAATTCACCCCTCCACTTT.

This clonotype was detected ten times or more. The chain employs TRBV18 and TRBJ1-1; D ambiguous. V dropped 5 bases and J dropped 0 bases, with 10 bases sitting between them. Germline lookup yields CDR1 KGHSH and CDR2 LQKENI. The CDR3 consists of 14 residues. CDR3 bases: TGTGCCAGCTCAGCGAACGGGGTGAACACTGAAGCTTTCTTT. As protein: CASSANGVNTEAFF.

This clonotype was counted between two and nine times. The chain is built from TRBV25-1 and TRBJ2-7; no reliable D call. Trimming stripped 4 bases from V and 3 bases from J, with 7 bases between. Germline CDR1 is MGHDK and CDR2 is SYGVNS. This CDR3 spans 12 amino acids. The CDR3 nucleotides read TGTGCCAGCAGTGGGCTCAGCTACGAGCAGTACTTC. This gives the protein CASSGLSYEQYF.

The chain carries TRBV11-1 and TRBJ2-6; 9 bases line up with TRBD2. The CDR3 totals 18 residues. In germline, CDR1 is SGHAT, CDR2 FQDESV (reference sequence). The ends lost 4 bases at V and 0 bases at J; junction bases unmatched: 7. CDR3 loop: CASSSPFSGSSGANVLTF. As DNA, the CDR3 is TGTGCCAGCAGCTCCCCTTTTAGCGGGAGCTCTGGGGCCAACGTCCTGACTTTC.

This rearrangement joins TRBV5-8 to TRBJ2-7; TRBD1 might be the D (5 bases). This CDR3 region has 11 residues. V was clipped by 7 bases and J by 7 bases, with 12 bases between them. From germline, CDR1 is SGHTS and CDR2 YDEGEE. CDR3 sequence reads: CASQRTHEQYV. The CDR3 DNA is TGTGCCAGCCAAAGGACACATGAGCAGTACGTC.

This clonotype was recorded a few times. The chain combines TRBV7-9 with TRBJ1-3, with TRBD1 as a possible D gene (5 bases). CDR1 and CDR2 from the germline V gene are SEHNR and FQNEAQ (reference sequence). This CDR3 has 13 amino acids. CDR3 amino acids: CAGGRGSGNTIYF. CDR3 DNA: TGTGCGGGGGGAAGGGGCTCTGGAAACACCATATATTTT.

This clonotype was observed a few times. The V and J genes are TRBV6-1 and TRBJ1-1; D unresolved. The CDR3 totals 15 residues. V lost 2 bases, J lost 1 base, and 11 bases lay in between. Germline lookup yields CDR1 MNHNS and CDR2 SASEGT. CDR3 sequence reads: CASSESEVGNTEAFF. CDR3 nucleotides: TGTGCCAGCAGTGAATCCGAGGTTGGGAACACTGAAGCTTTCTTT.

The chain carries TRBV27 and TRBJ2-1; the D gene could be TRBD1 or TRBD2 (5 bases each). CDR3 length: 14 residues. Germline V gene lookup returns CDR1 MNHEY and CDR2 SMNVEV (reference sequence). V lost 5 bases to trimming and J lost 2 bases, with 10 bases between them. The CDR3 bases are TGTGCCAGCAGTAGGGACGCCCCCTACAATGAGCAGTTCTTC. It translates to CASSRDAPYNEQFF.

This chain uses TRBV29-1 with TRBJ2-1, with D unclear. The germline CDR1 and CDR2 sequences are SQVTM and ANQGSEA. The CDR3 extends over 17 amino acids. Trimming left V 5 bases short and J 0 bases short, with 20 bases between. CDR3: CSVQSPSPRSSYNEQFF. The CDR3 DNA is TGCAGCGTTCAGTCCCCAAGTCCCCGAAGCTCCTACAATGAGCAGTTCTTC.

This clonotype was picked up many times. The V and J genes are TRBV25-1 and TRBJ2-3; no definite D call. Germline CDR1 MGHDK, CDR2 SYGVNS. This CDR3 contains 15 residues. The V gene lost 4 bases and the J gene lost 2 bases, with 13 bases spanning the gap. The CDR3 nucleotides are TGTGCCAGCAGTGGGATCACCTTAAACACAGATACGCAGTATTTT. The encoded protein is CASSGITLNTDTQYF.

This clonotype was counted only a few times. The chain links TRBV20-1 to TRBJ2-1; D not resolved. V was clipped by 1 base and J by 4 bases, with 5 bases between them. Germline CDR1 DFQATT, CDR2 SNEGSKA (reference sequence). The CDR3 spans 12 residues. CDR3 bases: TGCAGTGCTAGAGGACGTTACAATGAGCAGTTCTTC. This translates into CSARGRYNEQFF.

This clonotype was seen many times. This chain connects TRBV20-1 to TRBJ1-1; TRBD1 is a possible D gene (6 bases). The CDR3 runs to 16 residues. The germline CDR1 and CDR2 sequences are DFQATT and SNEGSKA (reference sequence). Trimming stripped 0 bases from V and 5 bases from J, with 19 bases between. CDR3 region: CSARDNRAPRRTEAFF. The CDR3 DNA reads TGCAGTGCTAGAGACAACAGGGCCCCGAGGAGGACTGAAGCTTTCTTT.

The rearrangement uses TRBV2 and TRBJ2-7, with 7 bases fitting TRBD1. V shed 7 bases, J shed 5 bases, and the junction held 11 bases outside the gene matches. CDR1 is SNHLY, CDR2 FYNNEI, per germline. The CDR3 extends over 14 amino acids. CDR3 in DNA: TGTGCCAGCACGGAGGCAGGGGGAAAAGACGAGCAGTACGTC. Encoded protein: CASTEAGGKDEQYV.

The sample holds many counts of this clonotype. The chain combines TRBV10-3 with TRBJ1-1, with D maybe TRBD1 (5 bases). CDR3 length: 12 amino acids. V lost 6 bases, J lost 1 base, and 6 bases lay in between. CDR1 is ENHRY and CDR2 is SYGVKD in the germline V gene. Here the CDR3 reads CAISQGNTEAFF. The CDR3 DNA reads as TGTGCCATCAGCCAGGGGAACACTGAAGCTTTCTTT.

This clonotype was recorded at least ten times. J is TRBJ2-1 and V is TRBV5-1; D is unresolved. The ends were cut back, 2 bases at V and 7 bases at J, with 13 bases in the middle. CDR3 length: 14 amino acids. Germline loops: CDR1 SGHRS, CDR2 YFSETQ. The CDR3 sequence is CASSLVQGDNEQFF. DNA of the CDR3: TGCGCCAGCAGCTTAGTACAAGGCGATAATGAGCAGTTCTTC.

The chain is built from TRBV7-2 and TRBJ2-1; TRBD2 matches 14 bases. Germline CDR1 and CDR2: SGHTA and FQGNSA. The CDR3 is 17 amino acids. After removal of 2 bases from V and 7 bases from J, the junction contained 7 bases not matched to a gene. This CDR3 is CASSLRLAGGPLNEQFF. In nucleotides, the CDR3 is TGTGCCAGCAGCTTAAGACTAGCGGGGGGGCCCCTTAATGAGCAGTTCTTC. The full variable domain, completed using reference TRBV7-2 and TRBJ2-1, is GAGVSQSPSNKVTEKGKDVELRCDPISGHTALYWYRQSLGQGLEFLIYFQGNSAPDKSGLPSDRFSAERTGGSVSTLTIQRTQQEDSAVYLCASSLRLAGGPLNEQFFGPGTRLTVL.

This clonotype has a count of ten or more. V usage is TRBV7-8 and J usage is TRBJ2-1; the match to TRBD2 covers 8 bases. V was clipped by 5 bases and J by 4 bases; unmatched bases: 7. The germline gives CDR1 SGHVS, CDR2 FQNEAQ. This CDR3 is 15 amino acids long. The CDR3 DNA reads as TGTGCCAGCAGCCACAGCGGGGGCCGTTACAATGAGCAGTTCTTC. It is translated as CASSHSGGRYNEQFF.

This clonotype was counted between two and nine times. J is TRBJ2-7 and V is TRBV28, with TRBD1 as a possible D gene (7 bases). The CDR3 sequence is 15 residues long. Germline lookup yields CDR1 MDHEN and CDR2 SYDVKM. The V end lost 8 bases, the J end lost 4 bases, and 21 bases lay between the germline ends. The CDR3 is CASQRGTAGGYEQYV. CDR3 DNA sequence: TGTGCCAGCCAACGGGGGACAGCCGGGGGATACGAGCAGTACGTC.

The rearrangement links TRBV20-1 to TRBJ2-1; D unclear. Germline CDR1 DFQATT, CDR2 SNEGSKA (reference sequence). This CDR3 contains 15 residues. Trimming removed 6 bases from V and 0 bases from J, with 15 bases in between. DNA for the CDR3: TGCAGTGCGTTTGCAAGGGCAAGCTCCTACAATGAGCAGTTCTTC. Encoded protein: CSAFARASSYNEQFF.